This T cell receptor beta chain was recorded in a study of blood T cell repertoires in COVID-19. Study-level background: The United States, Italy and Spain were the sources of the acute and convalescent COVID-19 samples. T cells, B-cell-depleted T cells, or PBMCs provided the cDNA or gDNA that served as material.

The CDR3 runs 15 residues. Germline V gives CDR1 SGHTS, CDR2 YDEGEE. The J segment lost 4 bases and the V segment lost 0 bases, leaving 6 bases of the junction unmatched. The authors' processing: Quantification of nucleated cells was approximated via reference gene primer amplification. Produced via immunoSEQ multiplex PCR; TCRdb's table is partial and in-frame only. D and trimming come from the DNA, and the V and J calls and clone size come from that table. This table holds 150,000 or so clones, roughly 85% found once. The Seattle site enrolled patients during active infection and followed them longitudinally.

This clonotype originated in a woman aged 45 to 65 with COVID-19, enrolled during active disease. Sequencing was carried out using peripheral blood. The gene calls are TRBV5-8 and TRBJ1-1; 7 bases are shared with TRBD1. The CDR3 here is CASSLVVRGFTEAFF. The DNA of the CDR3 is TGTGCCAGCAGCTTGGTTGTCAGGGGGTTCACTGAAGCTTTCTTT. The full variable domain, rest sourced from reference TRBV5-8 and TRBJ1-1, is EAGVTQSPTHLIKTRGQQATLRCSPISGHTSVYWYQQALGLGLQFLLWYDEGEERNRGNFPPRFSGRQFPNYSSELNVNALELEDSALYLCASSLVVRGFTEAFFGQGTRLTVV.